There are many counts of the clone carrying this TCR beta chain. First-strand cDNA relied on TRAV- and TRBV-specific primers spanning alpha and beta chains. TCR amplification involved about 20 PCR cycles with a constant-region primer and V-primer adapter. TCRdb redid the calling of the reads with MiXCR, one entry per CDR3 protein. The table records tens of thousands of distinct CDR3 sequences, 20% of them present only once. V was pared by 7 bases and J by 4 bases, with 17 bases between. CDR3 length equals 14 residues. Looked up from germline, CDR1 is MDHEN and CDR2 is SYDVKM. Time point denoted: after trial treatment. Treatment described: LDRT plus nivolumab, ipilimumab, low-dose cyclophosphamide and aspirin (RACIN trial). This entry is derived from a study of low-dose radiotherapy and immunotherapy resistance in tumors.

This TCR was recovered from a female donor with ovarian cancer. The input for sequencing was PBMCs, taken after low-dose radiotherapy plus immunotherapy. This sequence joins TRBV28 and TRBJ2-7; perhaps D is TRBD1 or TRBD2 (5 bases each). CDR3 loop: CASNPRVGVYEQYF. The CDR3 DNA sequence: TGTGCCAGCAACCCCAGGGTGGGAGTTTACGAGCAGTACTTC.